The 14 T cell receptor beta chains in this list originate from one sample, sequenced in a study of T cells in Graves' hyperthyroidism and ophthalmopathy. TCR beta CDR3 sequences were amplified from RNA transcripts. Researchers ran a first-round RT-PCR on the TCR CDR3 using the HTBI primer set. In TCRdb, the multiplex PCR reads were re-called with MiXCR into one record per CDR3 protein. The sample contains roughly 750,000 distinct CDR3 sequences, roughly 17% of which appear only once. The sample taken for sequencing was blood. The receptors come from a young man with Graves' hyperthyroidism.

The table lists this clonotype with many counts. This chain links TRBV30 with TRBJ2-1; D could derive from TRBD1 or TRBD2 (7 bases each). V was trimmed by 1 base and J by 10 bases, leaving 20 bases between them. Germline loops: CDR1 GTSNPN, CDR2 SVGIG (reference sequence). This CDR3 region has 15 residues. CDR3 coding DNA: TGTGCCTGGAGTGGGTGGGAGGGGGCCTTGAAGGAGCAGTTCTTC. This encodes CAWSGWEGALKEQFF.

V and J are TRBV6-1 and TRBJ2-7; D gene unclear. From germline, CDR1 is MNHNS and CDR2 SASEGT. Trimming stripped 8 bases from V and 4 bases from J, with 18 bases between. The CDR3 extends over 14 amino acids. The CDR3 protein is CASVLDLLGYEQYF. The CDR3 coding sequence is TGTGCCAGCGTCCTCGATTTGTTGGGTTACGAGCAGTACTTC.

This clonotype was found many times. V usage is TRBV7-8 and J usage is TRBJ2-5; D might be TRBD1 or TRBD2, each matching 5 bases. CDR3 size: 15 residues. Trimming left V 6 bases short and J 1 base short, with 15 bases between. Germline loops: CDR1 SGHVS, CDR2 FQNEAQ. The CDR3: CASSFTGTFQETQYF. CDR3 DNA sequence: TGTGCCAGCAGTTTTACGGGGACCTTCCAAGAGACCCAGTACTTC.

In this sample, this clonotype turned up many times. V is TRBV2 and J is TRBJ1-1; 8 nucleotides agree with TRBD1. The CDR3 loop spans 13 amino acids. With 11 bases clipped from V and 6 bases from J, the junction kept 11 bases outside the gene matches. Germline V gives CDR1 SNHLY, CDR2 FYNNEI. The CDR3 DNA reads as TGTGCCGACAGGGGATGGAAGGTCGCTGAAGCTTTCTTT. Translation gives CADRGWKVAEAFF.

J is TRBJ1-1 and V is TRBV19; TRBD1 matches at 9 bases. Losses at the gene ends were 6 bases for V and 0 bases for J; bases not matched to a gene: 2. Germline CDR1 is LNHDA and CDR2 is SQIVND (reference sequence). CDR3 length: 14 amino acids. CDR3 DNA: TGTGCCAGTAGGTACAGGGGGCTGAACACTGAAGCTTTCTTT. Protein: CASRYRGLNTEAFF.

This clonotype came up a few times. V and J are TRBV6-5 and TRBJ2-3, with 13 bases fitting TRBD2. The germline gives CDR1 MNHEY, CDR2 SVGAGI. The CDR3 is made up of 17 amino acids. The ends lost 0 bases at V and 2 bases at J; junction bases unmatched: 2. In nucleotides, the CDR3 is TGTGCCAGCAGTTACTCGGGACTAGCGGGGACCACAGATACGCAGTATTTT. Translating gives CASSYSGLAGTTDTQYF.

This clonotype was detected many times. The genes are TRBV20-1 and TRBJ1-2; D possibly corresponds to TRBD1 (5 bases). Germline CDR1 is DFQATT and CDR2 is SNEGSKA (reference sequence). CDR3 length equals 16 residues. Deletions cut 1 base from V and 0 bases from J, with 15 bases between. DNA of the CDR3: TGCAGTGCTAGAGCCCCCGGGGGGACCGCTAACTATGGCTACACCTTC. Translated, it gives CSARAPGGTANYGYTF.

Ten or more counts support this clonotype. The rearrangement uses TRBV28 and TRBJ2-7; D assignment may be TRBD1 or TRBD2 (8 bases each). Trimming left V 4 bases short and J 6 bases short, with 19 bases between. CDR1 and CDR2 from the germline V gene are MDHEN and SYDVKM. The CDR3 spans 15 residues. The CDR3 DNA reads TGTGCCAGCAGTTCCCCGGGTAGCGGGACAGGCGAGCAGTACTTC. Residues: CASSSPGSGTGEQYF.

Regarding this clonotype: Given a much more abundant clone one base away, this may be a read error. The chain couples TRBV6-2 or TRBV6-3 to TRBJ2-1; 9 bases map to TRBD2. Germline V gives CDR1 MNHEY, CDR2 SVGEGT. The length of the CDR3 is 15 residues. In nucleotides, the CDR3 is TGTGCCAGCAGTCCCGGGACTAGCAGGGTCAATGAGCGGTTCTTC. It specifies CASSPGTSRVNERFF.

The chain has TRBV6-5 and TRBJ1-5, with D unresolved. The length of the CDR3 is 14 residues. CDR1 and CDR2 from the germline V gene are MNHEY and SVGAGI. Trimming left V 2 bases short and J 3 bases short, with 8 bases between. The CDR3 here is CASSYPTYNQPQHF. The CDR3 DNA is TGTGCCAGCAGTTACCCGACTTACAATCAGCCCCAGCATTTT.

This clonotype was observed once. The rearrangement joins TRBV19 to TRBJ2-2; D not certain. Trimming removed 1 base at V and 4 bases at J, with 10 bases between. There are 15 residues in the CDR3. Germline CDR1 and CDR2: LNHDA and SQIVND (reference sequence). CDR3 amino acids: CASSIGRSSTGELFF. The CDR3, as DNA: TGTGCCAGTAGTATAGGGAGAAGTAGCACCGGGGAGCTGTTTTTT. The whole variable domain, remainder taken from reference TRBV19 and TRBJ2-2, is DGGITQSPKYLFRKEGQNVTLSCEQNLNHDAMYWYRQDPGQGLRLIYYSQIVNDFQKGDIAEGYSVSREKKESFPLTVTSAQKNPTAFYLCASSIGRSSTGELFFGEGSRLTVL.

A remark on this clonotype: This may stem from a read error, because a much larger clone lies one nucleotide away. CDR3 in amino acids: CASSRGDGTQYF. CDR3 nucleotide sequence: TGTGCCAGCTCCCGGGGGGACGGGACCCAGTACTTC. V and J are TRBV18 and TRBJ2-5, with 7 bases fitting TRBD2. The CDR3 runs 12 residues. Germline trimming cut 6 bases from V and 7 bases from J; bases unmatched to any gene: 5. The germline CDR1 and CDR2 sequences are KGHSH and LQKENI.

This clonotype showed up many times. J is TRBJ2-7 and V is TRBV7-8; tentative D call: TRBD1 (6 bases). Between the trimmed V and J ends, which lost 7 bases and 5 bases, there was a span of 18 bases. CDR1 is SGHVS and CDR2 is FQNEAQ in the germline V gene. This CDR3 comprises 14 residues. CDR3 in DNA: TGTGCCAGCATTCCCCTTCGGCAGGGGAACGAGCAGTACTTC. Protein: CASIPLRQGNEQYF.

CDR3 protein: CAISSQEISSNQPQHF. CDR3 DNA: TGTGCCATCAGTAGCCAGGAAATAAGTAGCAATCAGCCCCAGCATTTT. The rearrangement joins TRBV10-3 to TRBJ1-5; the D is unclear. Germline values: CDR1 ENHRY, CDR2 SYGVKD. The V end lost 5 bases, the J end lost 0 bases, and 14 bases lay between the germline ends. This CDR3 spans 16 amino acids.